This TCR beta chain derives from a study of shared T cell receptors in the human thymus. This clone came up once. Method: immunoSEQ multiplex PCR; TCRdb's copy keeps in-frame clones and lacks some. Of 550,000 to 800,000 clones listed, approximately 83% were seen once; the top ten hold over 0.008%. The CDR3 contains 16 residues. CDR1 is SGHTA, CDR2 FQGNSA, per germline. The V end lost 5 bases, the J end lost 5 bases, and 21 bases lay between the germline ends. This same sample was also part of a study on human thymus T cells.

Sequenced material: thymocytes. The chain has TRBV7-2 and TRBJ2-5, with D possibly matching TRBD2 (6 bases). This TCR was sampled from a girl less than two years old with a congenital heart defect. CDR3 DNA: TGTGCCAGCAGCCTATCGGGACTGGGAGGTGGTGAGACCCAGTACTTC. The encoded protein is CASSLSGLGGGETQYF.